Reported below is one T cell receptor (beta chain). This clone's antigen is unknown. Per-nucleotide qualities are absent, and no much larger clonotype sits a single base away. From each donor, a single peripheral blood sample of about 120 mL on average was drawn into heparinised tubes. Using a panel that included CD45RO, CCR7, CD25, CD127, CD95 and CD27, naive, central memory, regulatory and stem cell-like memory CD4+ T cells were sorted on a BD FACSAria II. Every sorted population had a purity above 95%. PBMCs were isolated immediately by Lymphoprep density gradient centrifugation and stained directly without culture. So that batch effects would be minimized, each experiment stained and sorted samples in pairs, pairing one healthy donor with one patient. All of the isolated RNA was reverse transcribed with the High Capacity cDNA Reverse Transcription Kit, so expressed TCRB transcripts were sequenced. Deep immunoSEQ sequencing was applied to naive, central memory and regulatory T cell samples, giving an average of about 3.7 million total reads per sample. Sorted cells were lysed in RLT buffer, and RNA was extracted using DNase-treated RNeasy Micro or Mini kits according to cell number. To prevent cross-contamination, every cell subset was processed on its own, while patient and healthy donor samples were processed together. The immunoSEQ multiplex PCR was used to amplify TCRB sequences from cDNA, generating 87-bp fragments that spanned the CDR3 region. Sequencing of the amplicons was performed on the Illumina HiSeq platform. The paper's processing steps were these. Synthetic template baselines were used to correct PCR bias computationally, reads within Hamming distance 2 were collapsed together, and singletons that could not be merged were discarded. Reads were aligned against IMGT so that V, D and J genes, CDR3 length and insertions or deletions at six rearrangement sites could be assigned. Within each subset, clonotype counts were normalized to the number of sorted cells before true diversity and Gini coefficients were calculated with the tcR R package. Repertoire sharing was quantified using the overlap coefficient calculated on TCRB nucleotide sequences. As a proxy for the pre-selection repertoire, out-of-frame TCRB sequences from naive cells were analyzed. This immuneACCESS table, as held by TCRdb, lists in-frame sequences with V and J called but not all clones. Of the missing ones, under half trace to an unresolved V gene in checked studies; the others have no known cause. V, J and clone size are those of that table, while D and trimming were read from the DNA. In this sample the table shows a few hundred thousand clones, 11% of which occur a single time. The top ten clones comprise 0.017% of the sample.

The sample comes from a study of beta chain features in type 1 diabetes (dated by TCRdb to 2016 to 2019). Broadly, across the study: Mean age, gender distribution, total cell number and subset yield were not different between patients and healthy donors. The study compared the TCRB repertoires of sorted circulating CD4+ T cell subsets in recently diagnosed type 1 diabetes patients with those in matched healthy donors. Naive and central memory subsets were obtained from all 28 donors, but regulatory and stem cell-like memory subsets were isolated from only 8 patients and 8 healthy donors. A total of roughly 100 million sorted cells were examined across all samples, and the number of cells per subset was strongly correlated with RNA yield. Beyond this particular receptor, the publication reports: PCR might favor shorter templates, but patient and control samples were amplified and corrected together, so any skew would affect both groups equally. Naive, central memory and regulatory TCRB repertoires appeared to be more alike among patients than among healthy donors. At VDJ recombination sites, type 1 diabetes patients had fewer insertions and more deleted nucleotides, which implies abnormalities in thymic rearrangement. Type 1 diabetes patients showed a moderate but significant shortening of TCRB CDR3 length in all four CD4+ subsets. Because cDNA was sequenced instead of genomic DNA, highly expressing activated cells could be over-represented, though the groups showed no difference in activation or CD3 levels. Because the HLA sub-analyses included only small numbers of individuals, any influence of HLA type on TCRB rearrangement was left unresolved.

The CDR3 starts with the cysteine, ends with the phenylalanine, and has 15 residues. Of the read, only the CDR3 DNA is kept; its 45 bases are in frame from base 1. The germline V gene gives CDR1 as MNHEY and CDR2 as SVGAGI. From V the trimming removes 2 bases and from J it removes 9 bases, while the gene matches leave 10 bases of the junction unaccounted for. The receptor chain draws on TRBV6-5 and TRBJ2-1, and 7 junctional nucleotides match TRBD1. This receptor was obtained from a man aged 25-45 years with type 1 diabetes. The sequenced sample was naive CD4+ T cells from blood. The cell subset or site tag for this specimen amounts to: true naive CD4+ T cells. The DNA sequence is given as TGTGCCAGCAGTTACCAGGGGACAGTGGGCAGTGAGCAGTTCTTC. It encodes CASSYQGTVGSEQFF.